The 22 T cell receptor beta chains given below trace back to one sample, sequenced in a study of cytomegalovirus exposure and HLA in healthy donors. The PCR employed 60 Vbeta primers together with 13 Jbeta primers. Some clones are missing from TCRdb's copy, which holds only in-frame ones; the method was immunoSEQ multiplex PCR. The sample has just over 25,000 clones, approximately 70% seen once. Sequencing was performed on PBMCs. Every receptor here comes from a woman aged 45-59 years in good health and CMV-seronegative.

V gene TRBV5-6 combines with J gene TRBJ2-7; D not resolved. Looked up from germline, CDR1 is SGHDT and CDR2 is YYEEEE. V shed 1 base and J shed 4 bases, with 9 bases lying between them. This CDR3 has 13 residues. The CDR3 reads CASSLNSQYEQYF. In DNA, the CDR3 is TGTGCCAGCAGCTTGAACAGTCAATACGAGCAGTACTTC.

The rearrangement joins TRBV10-3 to TRBJ1-2; the match to TRBD1 covers 7 bases. There are 13 residues in the CDR3. Germline V gene sequence: CDR1 ENHRY, CDR2 SYGVKD. J gave up 4 bases and V 11 bases, and 10 bases lay outside the gene matches. The CDR3 region has the DNA TGTGCCTCGAGCGGCGGGACAGCCTATGGCTACACCTTC. Encoded protein: CASSGGTAYGYTF.

This clone was seen just once. An end of the junction differs from the germline gene, which may be a read error. The CDR3 here is CASSAQLTSGQFF. The DNA of the CDR3 is TGTGCTAGCAGCGCCCAACTAACCTCTGGTCAGTTCTTC. V is TRBV7-7 and J is TRBJ2-1; D is unclear. The CDR3 loop spans 13 amino acids. The germline gives CDR1 SSHAT, CDR2 FNYEAQ (reference sequence).

The chain combines TRBV28 with TRBJ1-2; 7 bases agree with TRBD1. Germline CDR1 MDHEN, CDR2 SYDVKM. CDR3 length: 14 residues. Trimming took 5 bases from V and 4 from J; bases not matched to a gene: 7. CDR3 coding DNA: TGTGCCAGCAGTGCCGGGACAGTAACCTATGGCTACACCTTC. This gives the protein CASSAGTVTYGYTF.

The chain uses TRBV4-1 and TRBJ2-1; possible D gene TRBD2, 5 bases. Looked up from germline, CDR1 is MGHRA and CDR2 is YSYEKL. With 0 bases removed from V and 4 bases from J, the gap between germline ends came to 10 bases. This CDR3 spans 15 amino acids. CDR3 loop: CASSQEPGIYNEQFF. The DNA of the CDR3 is TGCGCCAGCAGCCAAGAACCCGGGATTTACAATGAGCAGTTCTTC.

The V call is TRBV27, the J call TRBJ1-5; a weak D match, TRBD1 (5 bases). Germline CDR1 reads MNHEY; CDR2 reads SMNVEV (reference sequence). This CDR3 is built from 13 residues. Trimming took 6 bases from V and 6 from J, leaving 12 bases between them. The chain's CDR3 is CASRLAGGQPQHF. The CDR3 bases are TGTGCCAGCAGATTGGCGGGGGGTCAGCCCCAGCATTTT.

The chain carries TRBV5-1 and TRBJ1-2, with D tentatively TRBD1 (6 bases). Germline V gene lookup returns CDR1 SGHRS and CDR2 YFSETQ. This CDR3 comprises 15 residues. The V and J ends lost 4 bases and 4 bases respectively, with 17 bases between them. In DNA, the CDR3 is TGCGCCAGCAGCCCCAAAGTGGACAGAGTCTATGGCTACACCTTC. Protein sequence: CASSPKVDRVYGYTF.

V is TRBV6-5 and J is TRBJ2-7; TRBD2 might be the D (7 bases). This CDR3 comprises 13 residues. Germline-derived CDR1 and CDR2 are MNHEY and SVGAGI. The V end was cut by 8 bases, the J end by 4 bases, with 15 bases between. The CDR3 sequence: CASGPRGGYEQYF. DNA for the CDR3: TGTGCCAGCGGCCCTAGGGGGGGGTACGAGCAGTACTTC.

CDR3 region: CATSRTGGEQYF. DNA for the CDR3: TGTGCCACCAGCAGGACAGGAGGCGAGCAGTACTTC. J is TRBJ2-7 and V is TRBV15, with a weak D call TRBD1 (6 bases). V was cut by 3 bases and J by 6 bases, with 9 bases left in between. The germline V gene encodes CDR1 LNHNV and CDR2 YYDKDF (reference sequence). The length of the CDR3 is 12 residues.

This chain connects TRBV7-9 to TRBJ2-7; no clear D gene. Germline V gene lookup returns CDR1 SEHNR and CDR2 FQNEAQ (reference sequence). This CDR3 has 13 amino acids. V dropped 2 bases and J dropped 3 bases, with 8 bases sitting between them. The CDR3 reads CASSLSSGYEQYF. The CDR3, as DNA: TGTGCCAGCAGCTTAAGTTCCGGCTACGAGCAGTACTTC.

CDR3 amino acids: CASSQGGREMSEQFF. CDR3 bases: TGTGCCAGCAGCCAAGGGGGGCGGGAGATGAGTGAGCAGTTCTTC. The V gene is TRBV13, the J gene TRBJ2-1, with D tentatively TRBD2 (7 bases). From germline, CDR1 is PRHDT and CDR2 FYEKMQ (reference sequence). The CDR3 is made up of 15 amino acids. V was trimmed by 5 bases and J by 9 bases, leaving 20 bases between them.

The chain couples TRBV4-1 to TRBJ2-5, with TRBD1 identical over 9 bases. The CDR3 is made up of 16 amino acids. The ends lost 2 bases at V and 5 bases at J; junction bases unmatched: 9. CDR1 is MGHRA and CDR2 is YSYEKL in the germline V gene. The CDR3 loop reads CASSQTGGVGGETQYF. Here the CDR3 DNA reads TGCGCCAGCAGCCAAACAGGGGGCGTAGGGGGGGAGACCCAGTACTTC.

V is TRBV6-1 and J is TRBJ1-5; tentative D call: TRBD1 (5 bases). Germline loops: CDR1 MNHNS, CDR2 SASEGT. V was cut by 6 bases and J by 5 bases, with 11 bases left in between. The CDR3 sequence is 13 residues long. The CDR3 DNA reads TGTGCCAGCAGGTCTGACAGCTATCAGCCCCAGCATTTT. Translation gives CASRSDSYQPQHF.

This clone has only one observation. The chain is built from TRBV29-1 and TRBJ1-1; no clear D gene. With 5 bases removed from V and 1 base from J, the gap between germline ends came to 8 bases. This CDR3 has 12 amino acids. Germline CDR1 and CDR2: SQVTM and ANQGSEA. DNA of the CDR3: TGCAGCGTTCCCCGGTCGAACACTGAAGCTTTCTTT. It specifies CSVPRSNTEAFF.

The V gene is TRBV5-6, the J gene TRBJ2-3, with D unclear. Germline V lookup: CDR1 SGHDT, CDR2 YYEEEE. Deletions cut 1 base from V and 5 bases from J, with 2 bases between. This CDR3 comprises 11 residues. CDR3 nucleotide sequence: TGTGCCAGCAGCTTGCTAGATACGCAGTATTTT. Amino acids: CASSLLDTQYF.

This clone is termed medium-sized. CDR3 coding DNA: TGTGCCAGCAGCCAAGAGGGGACAGGGGACTCTGGAAACACCATATATTTT. This gives the protein CASSQEGTGDSGNTIYF. V is TRBV4-2 and J is TRBJ1-3, with 10 bases identical to TRBD1. V lost 0 bases, J lost 0 bases, and 2 bases stayed unmatched. The CDR3 has 17 residues. Germline V CDR1 and CDR2: LGHNA, YNFKEQ.

V gene TRBV5-4 combines with J gene TRBJ2-5; 8 bases are a match to TRBD2. Germline CDR1 and CDR2: SGHNT and YYREEE (reference sequence). The CDR3 covers 17 residues. V trimming: 3 bases; J trimming: 4 bases; junction bases outside the gene matches: 14. Written as DNA, the CDR3 is TGTGCCAGCAGCTCCACCTGGCCTAGCGGGCCGGGAGAGACCCAGTACTTC. Translation: CASSSTWPSGPGETQYF. The variable domain in full, completed from reference TRBV5-4 and TRBJ2-5, reads ETGVTQSPTHLIKTRGQQVTLRCSSQSGHNTVSWYQQALGQGPQFIFQYYREEENGRGNFPPRFSGLQFPNYSSELNVNALELDDSALYLCASSSTWPSGPGETQYFGPGTRLLVL.

The rearrangement joins TRBV9 to TRBJ1-5; 9 nucleotides align to TRBD1. With 4 bases clipped from V and 7 bases from J, the junction kept 6 bases outside the gene matches. The CDR3 length is 14 residues. The V gene's germline CDR1 is SGDLS and CDR2 YYNGEE. CDR3 coding DNA: TGTGCCAGCAGCCCGGGACAGGGCGACCAGCCCCAGCATTTT. Its translation is CASSPGQGDQPQHF.

Here the CDR3 reads CASSLSRGQIYGYTF. In DNA, the CDR3 is TGTGCCAGCAGCTTGTCTAGGGGGCAAATCTATGGCTACACCTTC. The chain has TRBV5-4 and TRBJ1-2; 7 bases map to TRBD1. Germline V gene data show CDR1 as SGHNT and CDR2 as YYREEE (reference sequence). This CDR3 is built from 15 residues. V trimming: 1 base; J trimming: 4 bases; junction bases outside the gene matches: 7.

The chain joins TRBV5-1 to TRBJ2-2; D is perhaps TRBD1 (7 bases). The CDR3 covers 15 residues. Germline values: CDR1 SGHRS, CDR2 YFSETQ. V was clipped by 0 bases and J by 6 bases, with 12 bases between them. The CDR3 loop reads CASSLASGGSGELFF. The CDR3 bases are TGCGCCAGCAGCTTGGCCTCAGGGGGGTCCGGGGAGCTGTTTTTT.

V is TRBV29-1 and J is TRBJ1-1; D is unclear. Germline CDR1 and CDR2: SQVTM and ANQGSEA. The V and J ends lost 5 bases and 1 base respectively, with 20 bases between them. The CDR3 has 16 residues. CDR3 bases: TGCAGCGTTTTCGGGAATCTTAATCGAGAGAACACTGAAGCTTTCTTT. Residues: CSVFGNLNRENTEAFF. Full variable domain (remainder filled in from reference TRBV29-1 and TRBJ1-1): SAVISQKPSRDICQRGTSLTIQCQVDSQVTMMFWYRQQPGQSLTLIATANQGSEATYESGFVIDKFPISRPNLTFSTLTVSNMSPEDSSIYLCSVFGNLNRENTEAFFGQGTRLTVV.

The chain uses TRBV7-2 and TRBJ2-1, with TRBD2 identical over 7 bases. The CDR3 sequence is 16 residues long. The germline V gene has CDR1 SGHTA and CDR2 FQGNSA. V trimming: 0 bases; J trimming: 9 bases; junction bases outside the gene matches: 11. The CDR3 loop reads CASSLAPQRGRFEQFF. CDR3 DNA: TGTGCCAGCAGCTTAGCCCCCCAGCGGGGCAGGTTTGAGCAGTTCTTC.